This T cell receptor beta chain was sequenced in a study of cytomegalovirus exposure and HLA in healthy donors. V trimming: 0 bases; J trimming: 5 bases; junction bases outside the gene matches: 7. This CDR3 comprises 15 residues. Germline V CDR1 and CDR2: MRHNA, SNTAGT. It was with 60 Vbeta and 13 Jbeta primers that the PCR ran. TCRdb's copy holds only in-frame clones and misses some; the assay was immunoSEQ multiplex PCR. The sample carries some 150,000 clones, about four fifths recorded once. Findings and limits, study-wide: Indistinguishable V segments, including TRBV6-2 and TRBV6-3, were excluded.

A few counts support this clone. The target antigen is unknown. The clonotype comes from a woman in her twenties or thirties in good health and CMV-seropositive. The material sequenced was PBMCs. The rearrangement uses TRBV6-4 and TRBJ2-7, with TRBD1 matching 7 bases. CDR3 region: CASSDSVTGINEQYF. The CDR3 DNA follows: TGTGCCAGCAGTGACTCAGTGACAGGGATCAACGAGCAGTACTTC.